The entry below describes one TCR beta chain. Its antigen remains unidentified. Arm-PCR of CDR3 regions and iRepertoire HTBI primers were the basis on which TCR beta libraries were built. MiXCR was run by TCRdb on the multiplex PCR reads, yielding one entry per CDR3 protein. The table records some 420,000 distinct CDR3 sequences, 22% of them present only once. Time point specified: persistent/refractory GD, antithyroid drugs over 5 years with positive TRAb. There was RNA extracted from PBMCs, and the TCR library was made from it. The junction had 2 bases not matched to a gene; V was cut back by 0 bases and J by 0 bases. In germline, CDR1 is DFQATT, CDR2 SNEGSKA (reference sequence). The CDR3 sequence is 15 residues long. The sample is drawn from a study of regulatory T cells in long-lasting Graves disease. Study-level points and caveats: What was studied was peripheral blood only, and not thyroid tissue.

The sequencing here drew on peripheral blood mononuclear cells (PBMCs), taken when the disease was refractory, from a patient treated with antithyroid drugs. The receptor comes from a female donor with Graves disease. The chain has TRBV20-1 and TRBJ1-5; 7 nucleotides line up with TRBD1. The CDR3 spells CSARENRGSNQPQHF. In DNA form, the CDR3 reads TGCAGTGCTAGAGAAAACAGGGGTAGCAATCAGCCCCAGCATTTT.